These T cell receptor beta chains were read from a single sample in a study of blood T cell repertoires in COVID-19. Method: immunoSEQ multiplex PCR; TCRdb's copy keeps in-frame clones and lacks some. The data contain tens of thousands of clones, 70% to 90% of them singletons. The specimen was peripheral blood. Receptor source: a man over 45 with active COVID-19. Both conserved end residues are part of each CDR3. A D gene is named only where the DNA matches it firmly.

cdr3_aa: CASSLGRGPETQYF; d_call: TRBD2; v_call: TRBV6-5
cdr3_aa: CASSDSRTDTQYF; d_call: NA; v_call: TRBV12-3/TRBV12-4
cdr3_aa: CASLGRAEPQHF; d_call: NA; v_call: TRBV28
cdr3_aa: CASSPTGQGWDTEAFF; d_call: TRBD1; v_call: TRBV3-1/TRBV3-2
cdr3_aa: CASSVTPVGGYEQYF; d_call: NA; v_call: TRBV9
cdr3_aa: CASSERDRGQIEKLFF; d_call: TRBD1; v_call: TRBV25-1
cdr3_aa: CASSQLAGGRETQYF; d_call: TRBD2; v_call: TRBV6-5
cdr3_aa: CASSESRGTGGEQFF; d_call: TRBD1; v_call: TRBV10-1
cdr3_aa: CASSLTLAGGAYEQYF; d_call: TRBD2; v_call: TRBV5-1
cdr3_aa: CAISSPGGASYNQPQHF; d_call: NA; v_call: TRBV10-3
cdr3_aa: CAGLKTGSTYGYTF; d_call: TRBD1; v_call: TRBV19
cdr3_aa: CASSQDAGTEATNEKLFF; d_call: TRBD1; v_call: TRBV4-1
cdr3_aa: CASSSGTGLGYTF; d_call: TRBD1; v_call: TRBV6-5
cdr3_aa: CASSLKGQGATGYTF; d_call: TRBD1; v_call: TRBV27
cdr3_aa: CASSQEGAGEGVYNEQFF; d_call: TRBD2; v_call: TRBV4-1
cdr3_aa: CASSLIGGQSGYTF; d_call: TRBD1; v_call: TRBV27